A single sample gave rise to the 31 T cell receptor beta chains below, sequenced in a study of OX40 agonist ivuxolimab in advanced cancers. Clones were read by immunoSEQ multiplex PCR, and TCRdb kept only the in-frame ones, dropping some. The sample contains about 95,000 clones, approximately 85% of which appear only once. Sequencing was performed on CD4+ or CD8+ T cells sorted from blood, taken in a trial of the OX40 agonist ivuxolimab. The receptors stem from an adult with an advanced solid tumor such as melanoma, head and neck, liver or kidney cancer.

The chain combines TRBV5-6 with TRBJ1-1; D perhaps matches TRBD1 (5 bases). Germline lookup yields CDR1 SGHDT and CDR2 YYEEEE. This CDR3 has 16 amino acids. Trimming took 1 base from V and 0 from J, leaving 13 bases between them. The CDR3 spells CASSLWGRTLNTEAFF. DNA for the CDR3: TGTGCCAGCAGCTTGTGGGGGAGGACGTTGAACACTGAAGCTTTCTTT.

V and J are TRBV6-1 and TRBJ2-1; no firm D call. In germline, CDR1 is MNHNS, CDR2 SASEGT. The CDR3 totals 15 residues. V lost 0 bases and J lost 4, with 10 bases in between. In DNA form, the CDR3 reads TGTGCCAGCAGTGAAGCGGTTATAGGGTACAATGAGCAGTTCTTC. Protein sequence: CASSEAVIGYNEQFF.

This sequence joins TRBV5-1 and TRBJ1-5; D remains unclear. This CDR3 region has 14 residues. The V end was cut by 4 bases, the J end by 3 bases, with 11 bases between. In germline, CDR1 is SGHRS, CDR2 YFSETQ. The CDR3 is CASSPGGLNQPQHF. CDR3 nucleotide sequence: TGCGCCAGCAGCCCCGGTGGCCTCAATCAGCCCCAGCATTTT.

This chain links TRBV4-1 with TRBJ2-5, with 11 bases matching TRBD2. The germline V gene encodes CDR1 MGHRA and CDR2 YSYEKL. This CDR3 comprises 18 residues. Unmatched junction bases numbered 13, after V lost 5 bases and J lost 2 bases. The CDR3 loop reads CASSRISGRAPLQETQYF. The CDR3 coding sequence is TGCGCCAGCAGCAGGATTAGCGGGAGGGCCCCTTTACAAGAGACCCAGTACTTC.

The rearrangement links TRBV7-2 to TRBJ2-5, with D maybe TRBD1 (6 bases). The CDR3 consists of 15 residues. Per the germline V gene, CDR1 is SGHTA and CDR2 is FQGNSA. V shed 2 bases and J shed 1 base, with 11 bases lying between them. CDR3 region: CASSLSRRGQETQYF. Written as DNA, the CDR3 is TGTGCCAGCAGCTTAAGTCGCAGGGGCCAAGAGACCCAGTACTTC.

This clone came up once. The chain is built from TRBV5-1 and TRBJ2-3; the D is unclear. CDR1 is SGHRS and CDR2 is YFSETQ in the germline V gene. Trimming took 0 bases from V and 5 from J, leaving 7 bases between them. This CDR3 spans 13 amino acids. CDR3 sequence (DNA): TGCGCCAGCAGCTTGGCGAGTGGAGATACGCAGTATTTT. Protein: CASSLASGDTQYF.

This rearrangement joins TRBV5-1 to TRBJ1-2, with TRBD1 matching 7 bases. The CDR3 covers 15 residues. The germline gives CDR1 SGHRS, CDR2 YFSETQ. The ends lost 3 bases at V and 4 bases at J; junction bases unmatched: 9. The DNA for the CDR3 is TGCGCCAGCAGCTACCCCGGGACAGACATCTATGGCTACACCTTC. It is translated as CASSYPGTDIYGYTF.

The J gene is TRBJ2-1, the V gene TRBV2; D call uncertain. Deletions cut 3 bases from V and 4 bases from J, with 13 bases between. The CDR3 is 15 residues long. Per the germline V gene, CDR1 is SNHLY and CDR2 is FYNNEI. The CDR3 DNA follows: TGTGCCAGCAGTGACCCCTCTATAAATTACAATGAGCAGTTCTTC. It yields the protein CASSDPSINYNEQFF.

This clone has only a few counts. The rearrangement links TRBV18 to TRBJ1-2; the D is unclear. CDR1 and CDR2 (germline): KGHSH, LQKENI. Trimming removed 0 bases at V and 4 bases at J, with 12 bases between. This CDR3 is 15 amino acids long. The CDR3 sequence is CASSPPLGSTYGYTF. CDR3 DNA sequence: TGTGCCAGCTCACCACCCTTAGGGAGTACCTATGGCTACACCTTC.

The chain combines TRBV6-4 with TRBJ1-1; D might be TRBD1 (5 bases). Germline V gene sequence: CDR1 MRHNA, CDR2 SNTAGT. The CDR3 is 14 residues long. Trimming took off 0 bases at V and 4 bases at J, with 9 bases between the two ends. In nucleotides, the CDR3 is TGTGCCAGCAGTGACTCGAGTAGGGGCACTGAAGCTTTCTTT. It yields the protein CASSDSSRGTEAFF.

In the case of this clone: One end of the junction is discordant with germline, which a read error may explain. The rearrangement joins TRBV7-7 to TRBJ2-5; D gene uncertain. The CDR3 covers 12 residues. The germline gives CDR1 SSHAT, CDR2 FNYEAQ (reference sequence). The CDR3 protein is CASSPLLETQYF. The CDR3 bases are TGTGCTAGCAGCCCCCTACTAGAGACCCAGTACTTC.

This clone is judged medium-sized (0.01 to 0.1%). The V and J genes are TRBV6-1 and TRBJ1-1; D is undetermined. V dropped 5 bases and J dropped 5 bases, with 12 bases sitting between them. Germline CDR1 reads MNHNS; CDR2 reads SASEGT. The CDR3 contains 13 residues. The CDR3 sequence is CASSREEITEAFF. Written as DNA, the CDR3 is TGTGCCAGCAGTCGGGAGGAGATAACTGAAGCTTTCTTT.

J is TRBJ2-5 and V is TRBV7-2, with a weak D call TRBD1 (5 bases). Germline assignment: CDR1 SGHTA and CDR2 FQGNSA. CDR3 length: 14 residues. Trimming removed 1 base from V and 4 bases from J, with 10 bases in between. In DNA, the CDR3 is TGTGCCAGCAGCTTAGTTGCAGGGTTAGAGACCCAGTACTTC. Its protein product is CASSLVAGLETQYF.

The V gene is TRBV14, the J gene TRBJ2-1; 7 positions agree with TRBD1. The trim removed 1 base at V and 7 bases at J, leaving 4 bases unmatched. This CDR3 contains 14 residues. The germline gives CDR1 SGHDN, CDR2 FVKESK. The CDR3 is CASSQARDSNEQFF. For the CDR3, the DNA is TGTGCCAGCAGCCAAGCCCGGGACAGTAATGAGCAGTTCTTC. The full variable domain, rest sourced from reference TRBV14 and TRBJ2-1, is EAGVTQFPSHSVIEKGQTVTLRCDPISGHDNLYWYRRVMGKEIKFLLHFVKESKQDESGMPNNRFLAERTGGTYSTLKVQPAELEDSGVYFCASSQARDSNEQFFGPGTRLTVL.

The gene calls are TRBV30 and TRBJ2-5; D uncertain. Germline values: CDR1 GTSNPN, CDR2 SVGIG (reference sequence). With 0 bases removed from V and 6 bases from J, the gap between germline ends came to 14 bases. CDR3 length: 14 amino acids. In DNA form, the CDR3 reads TGTGCCTGGAGTGTTGATGGTGTTGGGAAGACCCAGTACTTC. Translation gives CAWSVDGVGKTQYF.

J is TRBJ2-7 and V is TRBV7-9; 8 bases align to TRBD1. Germline CDR1 SEHNR, CDR2 FQNEAQ (reference sequence). J was trimmed by 2 bases and V by 3 bases; bases with no gene match: 0. This CDR3 has 13 amino acids. CDR3 in DNA: TGTGCCAGCAGCTTGGACAGGGCCTACGAGCAGTACTTC. This translates into CASSLDRAYEQYF.

V is TRBV19 and J is TRBJ2-2, with 11 nucleotides matching TRBD1. Looked up from germline, CDR1 is LNHDA and CDR2 is SQIVND (reference sequence). Trimming took 3 bases from V and 6 from J; bases not matched to a gene: 6. The CDR3 extends over 16 amino acids. This CDR3 is CASSILRTGGSGELFF. CDR3 bases: TGTGCCAGTAGTATTTTGAGGACAGGGGGCTCCGGGGAGCTGTTTTTT.

The chain uses TRBV19 and TRBJ1-1; 7 nucleotides line up with TRBD1. V lost 8 bases to trimming and J lost 7 bases; unmatched junction nucleotides: 4. The V gene's germline CDR1 is LNHDA and CDR2 SQIVND (reference sequence). The CDR3 consists of 11 residues. The CDR3 DNA reads as TGTGCCAGTGTGACAGGGATTGAAGCTTTCTTT. This sequence encodes CASVTGIEAFF. The entire variable domain, with the rest obtained from reference TRBV19 and TRBJ1-1, is as follows: DGGITQSPKYLFRKEGQNVTLSCEQNLNHDAMYWYRQDPGQGLRLIYYSQIVNDFQKGDIAEGYSVSREKKESFPLTVTSAQKNPTAFYLCASVTGIEAFFGQGTRLTVV.

This chain links TRBV5-6 with TRBJ2-5, with unresolved D. Germline CDR1 reads SGHDT; CDR2 reads YYEEEE. The V end was cut by 2 bases, the J end by 2 bases, with 7 bases between. This CDR3 contains 13 residues. The CDR3 region has the DNA TGTGCCAGCAGCTTCCAGAATCAAGAGACCCAGTACTTC. As protein: CASSFQNQETQYF.

This sequence joins TRBV7-8 and TRBJ2-3; unclear D gene. V was trimmed by 2 bases and J by 0 bases, leaving 12 bases between them. The V gene's germline CDR1 is SGHVS and CDR2 FQNEAQ. CDR3 length equals 16 residues. The CDR3 loop is CASSLMMKRSTDTQYF. CDR3 nucleotides: TGTGCCAGCAGCTTAATGATGAAACGTAGCACAGATACGCAGTATTTT.

The J gene is TRBJ2-2, the V gene TRBV16, with D possibly being TRBD1 or TRBD2 (5 bases each). Germline values: CDR1 KGHSY, CDR2 FQNENV. This CDR3 has 17 amino acids. Trimming stripped 2 bases from V and 2 bases from J, with 15 bases between. CDR3 residues: CASSQTLGTTNTGELFF. The CDR3 bases are TGTGCCAGCAGCCAAACATTAGGGACCACTAACACCGGGGAGCTGTTTTTT.

The gene calls are TRBV27 and TRBJ1-3, with D uncertain. V was pared by 8 bases and J by 0 bases, with 8 bases between. This CDR3 spans 13 amino acids. Germline lookup yields CDR1 MNHEY and CDR2 SMNVEV (reference sequence). Here the CDR3 DNA reads TGTGCCAGCCAGTCCCGCTCTGGAAACACCATATATTTT. It codes for CASQSRSGNTIYF.

The J gene is TRBJ2-7, the V gene TRBV5-4; no clear D gene. This CDR3 region has 12 residues. From germline, CDR1 is SGHNT and CDR2 YYREEE (reference sequence). The V end lost 3 bases, the J end lost 4 bases, and 8 bases lay between the germline ends. CDR3 residues: CASSSDDYEQYF. The CDR3 DNA reads TGTGCCAGCAGCTCGGATGATTACGAGCAGTACTTC.

The chain is built from TRBV4-2 and TRBJ2-1; 11 bases map to TRBD2. The CDR3 is made up of 18 amino acids. The V segment lost 2 bases and the J segment 6 bases; nucleotides outside the gene matches: 12. The germline CDR1 and CDR2 sequences are LGHNA and YNFKEQ. CDR3 sequence reads: CASSQQQLLAGVGNEQFF. Written as DNA, the CDR3 is TGTGCCAGCAGCCAACAACAATTACTAGCGGGAGTTGGCAATGAGCAGTTCTTC.

The genes are TRBV11-1 and TRBJ2-2; tentative D call: TRBD1 (5 bases). The length of the CDR3 is 14 residues. V gave up 6 bases and J gave up 5 bases, with 13 bases separating them. Germline lookup yields CDR1 SGHAT and CDR2 FQDESV (reference sequence). This CDR3 is CASSPQGQTGELFF. The CDR3 DNA sequence: TGTGCCAGCAGTCCCCAGGGTCAAACCGGGGAGCTGTTTTTT.

The CDR3 is CASSFGGDNNEQFF. The CDR3 DNA sequence: TGTGCCAGCAGCTTTGGCGGAGACAACAATGAGCAGTTCTTC. The chain uses TRBV11-2 and TRBJ2-1; D not certain. The CDR3 sequence is 14 residues long. The V end was cut by 3 bases, the J end by 5 bases, with 11 bases between. Germline V gives CDR1 SGHAT, CDR2 FQNNGV. The complete variable domain, with remaining parts taken from reference TRBV11-2 and TRBJ2-1, reads EAGVAQSPRYKIIEKRQSVAFWCNPISGHATLYWYQQILGQGPKLLIQFQNNGVVDDSQLPKDRFSAERLKGVDSTLKIQPAKLEDSAVYLCASSFGGDNNEQFFGPGTRLTVL.

This sequence joins TRBV4-3 and TRBJ2-2; TRBD2 is a possible D gene (6 bases). With 0 bases removed from V and 1 base from J, the gap between germline ends came to 9 bases. CDR3 size: 16 residues. Germline CDR1 reads LGHNA; CDR2 reads YSLEER. The CDR3 here is CASSQEAGRNTGELFF. CDR3 nucleotide sequence: TGCGCCAGCAGCCAAGAGGCGGGACGGAACACCGGGGAGCTGTTTTTT.

The genes are TRBV19 and TRBJ2-7; TRBD2 matches at 7 bases. V lost 4 bases, J lost 2 bases, and 17 bases stayed unmatched. The CDR3 contains 18 residues. The germline V gene encodes CDR1 LNHDA and CDR2 SQIVND (reference sequence). The CDR3 region is CASSRGALLSGGAYEQYF. The CDR3 coding sequence is TGTGCCAGTAGTAGAGGGGCCCTATTGTCGGGAGGAGCCTACGAGCAGTACTTC.

V and J are TRBV7-8 and TRBJ2-1; 15 bases map to TRBD2. CDR1 and CDR2 (germline): SGHVS, FQNEAQ. The CDR3 has 17 amino acids. V lost 5 bases, J lost 7 bases, and 9 bases stayed unmatched. The CDR3 sequence: CASSQRPGTSGRNEQFF. The CDR3 DNA reads TGTGCCAGCAGCCAAAGGCCCGGGACTAGCGGGAGGAATGAGCAGTTCTTC.

The V and J genes are TRBV28 and TRBJ2-5, with 12 bases identical to TRBD2. The CDR3 sequence is 16 residues long. The ends lost 6 bases at V and 2 bases at J; junction bases unmatched: 7. Per the germline V gene, CDR1 is MDHEN and CDR2 is SYDVKM. The CDR3 region has the DNA TGTGCCAGCAGCCCGGCTAGCGGGAGGGATCAAGAGACCCAGTACTTC. Residues: CASSPASGRDQETQYF.

In this sample, this clone is medium-sized (0.01 to 0.1%). The V call is TRBV15, the J call TRBJ2-7; D remains ambiguous. Trimming stripped 0 bases from V and 5 bases from J, with 8 bases between. CDR3 size: 13 residues. Germline V lookup: CDR1 LNHNV, CDR2 YYDKDF (reference sequence). The CDR3 sequence: CATSREEADEQYF. The CDR3 DNA follows: TGTGCCACCAGCAGAGAGGAAGCCGACGAGCAGTACTTC. Full variable domain (outside the CDR3, taken from reference TRBV15 and TRBJ2-7): DAMVIQNPRYQVTQFGKPVTLSCSQTLNHNVMYWYQQKSSQAPKLLFHYYDKDFNNEADTPDNFQSRRPNTSFCFLDIRSPGLGDTAMYLCATSREEADEQYFGPGTRLTVT.